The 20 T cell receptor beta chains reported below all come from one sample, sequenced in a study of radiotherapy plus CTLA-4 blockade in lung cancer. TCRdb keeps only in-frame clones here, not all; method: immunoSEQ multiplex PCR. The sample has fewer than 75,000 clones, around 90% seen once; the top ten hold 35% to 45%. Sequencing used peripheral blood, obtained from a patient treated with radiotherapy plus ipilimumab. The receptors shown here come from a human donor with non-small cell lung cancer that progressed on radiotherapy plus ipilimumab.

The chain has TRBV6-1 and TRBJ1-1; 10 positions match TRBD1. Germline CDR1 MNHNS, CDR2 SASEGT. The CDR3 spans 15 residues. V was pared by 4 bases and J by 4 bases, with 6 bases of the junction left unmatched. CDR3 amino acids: CASSARDRGSTEAFF. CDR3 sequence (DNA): TGTGCCAGCAGTGCACGGGACAGGGGTTCCACTGAAGCTTTCTTT.

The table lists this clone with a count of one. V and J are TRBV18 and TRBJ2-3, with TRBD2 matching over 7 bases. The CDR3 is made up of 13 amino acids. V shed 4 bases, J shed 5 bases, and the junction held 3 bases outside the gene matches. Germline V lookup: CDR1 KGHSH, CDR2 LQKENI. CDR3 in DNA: TGTGCCAGCTCACTAGGCGGGAGAGATACGCAGTATTTT. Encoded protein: CASSLGGRDTQYF.

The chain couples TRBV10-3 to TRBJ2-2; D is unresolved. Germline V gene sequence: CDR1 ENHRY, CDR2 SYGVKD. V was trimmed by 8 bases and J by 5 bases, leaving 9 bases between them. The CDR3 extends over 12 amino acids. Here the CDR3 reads CAIGRLTGELFF. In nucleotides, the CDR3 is TGTGCCATCGGACGTTTAACCGGGGAGCTGTTTTTT.

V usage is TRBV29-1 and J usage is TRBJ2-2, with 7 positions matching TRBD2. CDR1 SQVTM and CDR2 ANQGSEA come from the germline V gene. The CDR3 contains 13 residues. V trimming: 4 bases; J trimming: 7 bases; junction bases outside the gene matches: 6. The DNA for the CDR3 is TGCAGCGTTGGACGGGACTACGGCGGGGAGCTGTTTTTT. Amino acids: CSVGRDYGGELFF.

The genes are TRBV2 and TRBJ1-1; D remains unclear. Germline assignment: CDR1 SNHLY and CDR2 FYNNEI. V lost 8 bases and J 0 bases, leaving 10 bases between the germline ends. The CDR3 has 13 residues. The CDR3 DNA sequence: TGTGCCAGCGAAACACATTTGAACACTGAAGCTTTCTTT. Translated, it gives CASETHLNTEAFF.

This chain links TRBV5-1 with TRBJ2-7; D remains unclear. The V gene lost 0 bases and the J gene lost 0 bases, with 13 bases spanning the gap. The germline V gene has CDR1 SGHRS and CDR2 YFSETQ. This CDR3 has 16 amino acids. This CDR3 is CASSLANSHSSYEQYV. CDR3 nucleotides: TGCGCCAGCAGCTTGGCCAACAGTCACAGCTCCTACGAGCAGTACGTC.

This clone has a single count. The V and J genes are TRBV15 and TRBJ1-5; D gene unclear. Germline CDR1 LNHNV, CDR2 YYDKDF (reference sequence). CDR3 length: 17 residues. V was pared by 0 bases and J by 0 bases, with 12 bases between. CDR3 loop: CATSRDLAVFSNQPQHF. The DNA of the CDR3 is TGTGCCACCAGCAGAGATCTGGCGGTCTTTAGCAATCAGCCCCAGCATTTT.

CDR3 nucleotides: TGTGCCTGGAGTGTGGTGGACAGGAGGGGTTGTTCGGAAGGCTACACCTTC. Translating it yields CAWSVVDRRGCSEGYTF. V and J are TRBV30 and TRBJ1-2, with 7 bases that match TRBD1. From germline, CDR1 is GTSNPN and CDR2 SVGIG (reference sequence). This CDR3 is 17 amino acids long. V lost 0 bases, J lost 8 bases, and 18 bases stayed unmatched.

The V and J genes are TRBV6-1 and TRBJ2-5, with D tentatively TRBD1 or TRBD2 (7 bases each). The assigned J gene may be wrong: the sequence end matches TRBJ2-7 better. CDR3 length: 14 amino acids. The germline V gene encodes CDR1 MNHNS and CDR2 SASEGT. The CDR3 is CASRERDSDYEQYF. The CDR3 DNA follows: TGTGCCAGCAGGGAGCGGGACAGCGACTACGAGCAGTACTTC.

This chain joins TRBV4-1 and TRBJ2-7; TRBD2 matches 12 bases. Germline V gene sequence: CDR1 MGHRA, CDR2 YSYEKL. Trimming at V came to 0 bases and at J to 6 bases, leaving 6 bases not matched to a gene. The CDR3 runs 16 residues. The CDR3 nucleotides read TGCGCCAGCAGCCAAGAGAAAACTAGCGGGAGGACCGAGCAGTACTTC. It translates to CASSQEKTSGRTEQYF.

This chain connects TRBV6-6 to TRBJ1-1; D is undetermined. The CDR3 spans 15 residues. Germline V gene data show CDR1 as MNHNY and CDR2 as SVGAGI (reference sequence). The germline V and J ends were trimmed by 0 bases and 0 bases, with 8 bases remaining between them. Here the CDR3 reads CASSYSSQLNTEAFF. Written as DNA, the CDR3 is TGTGCCAGCAGTTACTCCTCGCAGCTGAACACTGAAGCTTTCTTT.

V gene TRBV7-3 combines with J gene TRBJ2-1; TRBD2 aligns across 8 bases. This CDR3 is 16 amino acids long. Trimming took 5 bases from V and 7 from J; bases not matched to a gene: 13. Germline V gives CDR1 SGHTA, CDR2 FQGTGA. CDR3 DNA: TGTGCCAGCAGCCCTAGGGGACTAGAAGCAATTAATGAGCAGTTCTTC. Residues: CASSPRGLEAINEQFF.

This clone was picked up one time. The CDR3 DNA reads TGTGCCAGCAGCCGGGACTCCACCCTAGATACGCAGTATTTT. The encoded protein is CASSRDSTLDTQYF. This rearrangement joins TRBV6-6 to TRBJ2-3; D perhaps matches TRBD2 (6 bases). CDR1 and CDR2 (germline): MNHNY, SVGAGI (reference sequence). V was shortened by 6 bases and J by 5 bases, with 15 bases between the two germline ends. This CDR3 comprises 14 residues.

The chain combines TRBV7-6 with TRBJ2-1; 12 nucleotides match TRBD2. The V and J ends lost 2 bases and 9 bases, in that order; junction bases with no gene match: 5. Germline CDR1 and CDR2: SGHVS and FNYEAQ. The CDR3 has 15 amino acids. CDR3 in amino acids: CASSLTLAGGGEQFF. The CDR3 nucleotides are TGTGCCAGCAGCTTAACTCTAGCGGGAGGGGGTGAGCAGTTCTTC.

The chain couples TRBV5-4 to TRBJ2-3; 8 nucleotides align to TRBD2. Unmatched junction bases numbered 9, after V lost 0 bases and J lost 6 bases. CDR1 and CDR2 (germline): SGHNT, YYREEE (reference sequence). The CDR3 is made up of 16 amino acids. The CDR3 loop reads CASSLDAAGVSDTQYF. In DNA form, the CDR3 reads TGTGCCAGCAGCTTGGATGCAGCGGGAGTATCGGATACGCAGTATTTT.

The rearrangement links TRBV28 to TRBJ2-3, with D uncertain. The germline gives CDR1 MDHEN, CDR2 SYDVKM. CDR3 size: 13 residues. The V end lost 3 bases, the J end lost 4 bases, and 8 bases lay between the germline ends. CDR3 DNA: TGTGCCAGCAGTTTGTTGTCCCCAGATACGCAGTATTTT. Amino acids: CASSLLSPDTQYF. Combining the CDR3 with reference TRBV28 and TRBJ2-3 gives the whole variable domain DVKVTQSSRYLVKRTGEKVFLECVQDMDHENMFWYRQDPGLGLRLIYFSYDVKMKEKGDIPEGYSVSREKKERFSLILESASTNQTSMYLCASSLLSPDTQYFGPGTRLTVL.

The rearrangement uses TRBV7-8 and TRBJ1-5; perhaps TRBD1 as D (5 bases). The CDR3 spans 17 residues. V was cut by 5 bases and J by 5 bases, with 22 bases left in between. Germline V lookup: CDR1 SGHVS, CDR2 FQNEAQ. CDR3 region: CASSPEGRQVLYQPQHF. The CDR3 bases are TGTGCCAGCAGCCCCGAGGGGCGGCAGGTTCTTTATCAGCCCCAGCATTTT.

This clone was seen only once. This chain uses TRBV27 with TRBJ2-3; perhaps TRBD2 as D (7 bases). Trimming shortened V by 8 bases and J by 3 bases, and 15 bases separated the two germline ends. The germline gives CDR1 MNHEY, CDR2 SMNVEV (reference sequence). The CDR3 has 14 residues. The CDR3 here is CASGRAGETDTQYF. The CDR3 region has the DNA TGTGCCAGCGGGAGGGCAGGGGAGACAGATACGCAGTATTTT.

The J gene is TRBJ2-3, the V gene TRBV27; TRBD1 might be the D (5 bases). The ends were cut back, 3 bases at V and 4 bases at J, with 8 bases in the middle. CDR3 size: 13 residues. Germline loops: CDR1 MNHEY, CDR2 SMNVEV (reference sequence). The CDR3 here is CASSFFRADTQYF. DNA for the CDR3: TGTGCCAGCAGTTTCTTCAGGGCAGATACGCAGTATTTT.

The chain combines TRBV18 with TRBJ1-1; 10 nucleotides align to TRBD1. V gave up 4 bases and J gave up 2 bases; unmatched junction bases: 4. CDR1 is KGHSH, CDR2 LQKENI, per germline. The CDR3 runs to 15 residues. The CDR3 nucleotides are TGTGCCAGCTCACGAGAGACAGGGGGCAACACTGAAGCTTTCTTT. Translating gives CASSRETGGNTEAFF.